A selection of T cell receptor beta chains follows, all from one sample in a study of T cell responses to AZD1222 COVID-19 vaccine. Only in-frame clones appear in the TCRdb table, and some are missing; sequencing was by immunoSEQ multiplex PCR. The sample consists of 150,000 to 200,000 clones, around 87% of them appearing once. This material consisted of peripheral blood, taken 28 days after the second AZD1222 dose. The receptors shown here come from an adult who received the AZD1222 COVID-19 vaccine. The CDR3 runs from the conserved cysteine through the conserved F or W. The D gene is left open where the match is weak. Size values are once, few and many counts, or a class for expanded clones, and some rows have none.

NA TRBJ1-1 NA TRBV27 TGTGCCAGCAGTTTACAGGAGAACACTGAAGCTTTCTTT CASSLQENTEAFF
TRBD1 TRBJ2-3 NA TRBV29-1 TGCAGCGTGGGAGGGACAGGGGCAGATACGCAGTATTTT CSVGGTGADTQYF
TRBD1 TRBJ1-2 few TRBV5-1 TGCGCCAGCAACGCCGGGACAGATTATGGCTACACCTTC CASNAGTDYGYTF
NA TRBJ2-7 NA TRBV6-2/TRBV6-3 TGTGCCAGCAGTTACTTCGTAGGAACCTCTTACGAGCAGTACTTC CASSYFVGTSYEQYF
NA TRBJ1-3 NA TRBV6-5 TGTGCCAGCAGTTATGGCCCCGGAAACACCATATATTTT CASSYGPGNTIYF
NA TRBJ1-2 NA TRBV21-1 TGTGCCAGCAGCATCCCCGGACCGGAGGACGATGGCTACACCTTC CASSIPGPEDDGYTF
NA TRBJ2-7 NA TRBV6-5 TGTGCCAGCAGTTACTCGAAGAATGATTTTACTTACGAGCAGTACTTC CASSYSKNDFTYEQYF
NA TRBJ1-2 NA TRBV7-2 TGTGCCAGCAGCGGAACAGGGTTCCGGTATGGCTACACCTTC CASSGTGFRYGYTF
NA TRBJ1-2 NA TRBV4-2 TGTGCCAGCAGCCAACCCGGGACACCCGGCTACACCTTC CASSQPGTPGYTF
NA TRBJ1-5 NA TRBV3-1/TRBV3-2 TGTGCCAGCAGCGAACACGGCCAAAATCAGCCCCAGCATTTT CASSEHGQNQPQHF
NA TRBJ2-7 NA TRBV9 TGTGCCAGCAGCGTAGCTGAGGGGGTTGGTGAGCAGTACTTC CASSVAEGVGEQYF
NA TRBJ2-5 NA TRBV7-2 TGTGCCAGCAGCTTAGACGTCCGGGGGCTGGAGACCCAGTACTTC CASSLDVRGLETQYF
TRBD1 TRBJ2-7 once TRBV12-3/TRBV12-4 TGTGCCAGCAGTTTGGACCAGGGGGACGAGCAGTACTTC CASSLDQGDEQYF
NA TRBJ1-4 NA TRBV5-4 TGTGCCAGCAGTCTATCACAGTCGGAAAAACTGTTTTTT CASSLSQSEKLFF
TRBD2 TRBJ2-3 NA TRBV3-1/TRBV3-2 TGTGCCAGCAGCCATACTAGCGGGGGGTCGATTTTGGATACGCAGTATTTT CASSHTSGGSILDTQYF
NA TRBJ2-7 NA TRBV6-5 TGTGCCAGCAGGGAGCTACAAATCCCCTCCTACGAGCAGTACTTC CASRELQIPSYEQYF
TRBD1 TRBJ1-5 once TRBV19 TGTGCCAGTAGTAGGACCGGGACAGGGAATCAGCCCCAGCATTTT CASSRTGTGNQPQHF
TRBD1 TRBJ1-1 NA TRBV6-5 TGTGCCAGCAGAAACAGGGGCCAGAACACTGAAGCTTTCTTT CASRNRGQNTEAFF
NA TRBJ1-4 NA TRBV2 TGTGCCAGCACCCTGGCCAGCACTGAAAAACTGTTTTTT CASTLASTEKLFF
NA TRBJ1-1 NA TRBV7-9 TGTGCCAGCAGCCCCGACCGTACACGAAACACTGAAGCTTTCTTT CASSPDRTRNTEAFF
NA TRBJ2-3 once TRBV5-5 TGTGCCAGCAGCCGAGGGACTAGCACAGATACGCAGTATTTT CASSRGTSTDTQYF
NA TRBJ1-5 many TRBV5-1 TGCGCCAGCAGCTTTACAGGGTTGAAGAATCAGCCCCAGCATTTT CASSFTGLKNQPQHF
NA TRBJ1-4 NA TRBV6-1 TGTGCCAGCAGTGAATTACCAAAGAAACTAGAAAAACTGTTTTTT CASSELPKKLEKLFF
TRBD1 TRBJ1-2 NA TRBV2 TGTGCCAGCATTACACGGACAGGGCCCTATGGCTACACCTTC CASITRTGPYGYTF
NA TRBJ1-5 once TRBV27 TGTGCCAGCAGTTTATCCGCGGGGCCGACAAATCAGCCCCAGCATTTT CASSLSAGPTNQPQHF
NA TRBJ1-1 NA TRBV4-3 TGCGCCAGCAGCCAAGGTGGGTACAGTAAAAAGACGAACACTGAAGCTTTCTTT CASSQGGYSKKTNTEAFF
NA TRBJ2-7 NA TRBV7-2 TGTGCCAGCAGCGCCACCCTCGGCGAGCAGTACTTC CASSATLGEQYF
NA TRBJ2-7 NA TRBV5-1 TGCGCCAGCAGAGGGCAGGGCAGTTACGAGCAGTACTTC CASRGQGSYEQYF
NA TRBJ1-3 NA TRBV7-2 TGTGCCAGCAGCTTACAATTTGTGAACACCATATATTTT CASSLQFVNTIYF
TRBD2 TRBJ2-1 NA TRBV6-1 TGTGCCAGCAGTGAACCCGGACTAGGGGCGAGAGAGCAGTTCTTC CASSEPGLGAREQFF
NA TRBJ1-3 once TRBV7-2 TGTGCCAGCAGCCAAGGGCCGTCCTCTGGAAACACCATATATTTT CASSQGPSSGNTIYF